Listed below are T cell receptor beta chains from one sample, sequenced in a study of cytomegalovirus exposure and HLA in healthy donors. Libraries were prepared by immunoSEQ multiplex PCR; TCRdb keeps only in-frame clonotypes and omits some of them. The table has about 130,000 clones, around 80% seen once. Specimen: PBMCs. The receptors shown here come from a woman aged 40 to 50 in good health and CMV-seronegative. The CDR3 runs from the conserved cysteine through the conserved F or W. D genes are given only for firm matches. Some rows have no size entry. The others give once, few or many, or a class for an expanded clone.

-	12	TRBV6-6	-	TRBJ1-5	TGTGCCAGCAAAGCAGAGGGACAGCCCCAGCATTTT	CASKAEGQPQHF
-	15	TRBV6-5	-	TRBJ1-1	TGTGCCAGCAGTTACTCGTCTACCGGGGGGACTGAAGCTTTCTTT	CASSYSSTGGTEAFF
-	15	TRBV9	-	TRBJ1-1	TGTGCCAGCAGCCCTTCAGGTCGGGGAGGTACTGAAGCTTTCTTT	CASSPSGRGGTEAFF
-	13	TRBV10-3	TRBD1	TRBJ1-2	TGTGCCAGCGGGGACAGTCGCCGCGATGGCTACACCTTC	CASGDSRRDGYTF
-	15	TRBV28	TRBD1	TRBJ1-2	TGTGCCAGCACCCCCGGGGACAGCAATTGGTATGGCTACACCTTC	CASTPGDSNWYGYTF
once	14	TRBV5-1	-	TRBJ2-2	TGCGCCAGCAGCTTAACAGACAGCACCGGGGAGCTGTTTTTT	CASSLTDSTGELFF
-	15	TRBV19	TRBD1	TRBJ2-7	TGTGCCAGTAGTCCACCGGGACAGACTTACTACGAGCAGTACTTC	CASSPPGQTYYEQYF
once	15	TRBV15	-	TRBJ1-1	TGTGCCACCAGCAGAGATTCCCGGGGATACACTGAAGCTTTCTTT	CATSRDSRGYTEAFF
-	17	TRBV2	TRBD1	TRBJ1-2	TGTGCCAGCAGGCCGGGACAGGGGGCTACAGCTAACTATGGCTACACCTTC	CASRPGQGATANYGYTF
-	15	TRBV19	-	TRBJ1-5	TGTGCCAGTAGTATGACCGGGGGGAGCAATCAGCCCCAGCATTTT	CASSMTGGSNQPQHF
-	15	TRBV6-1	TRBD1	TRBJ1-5	TGTGCCAGCAGTGTCCGGGACAGGGTCCATCAGCCCCAGCATTTT	CASSVRDRVHQPQHF
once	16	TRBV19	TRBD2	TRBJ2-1	TGTGCCAGTAGTCCGGGACTAGCGGGATCCTACAATGAGCAGTTCTTC	CASSPGLAGSYNEQFF
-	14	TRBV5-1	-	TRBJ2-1	TGCGCCAGCAGCTTGGCACAGGGCTACAATGAGCAGTTCTTC	CASSLAQGYNEQFF
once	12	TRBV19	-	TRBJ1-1	TGTGCCAGTAGTATAGTACAGGGTCCGGTTTTCTTT	CASSIVQGPVFF
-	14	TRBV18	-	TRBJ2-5	TGTGCCAGCTCACTCCCGACATACCAAGAGACCCAGTACTTC	CASSLPTYQETQYF
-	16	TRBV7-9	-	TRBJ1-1	TGTGCCAGCAGCCCCGATCTGGGAGCGATGAACACTGAAGCTTTCTTT	CASSPDLGAMNTEAFF
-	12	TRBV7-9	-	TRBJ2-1	TGTGCCAGCAGCTCCCCGGGGAATGAGCAGTTCTTC	CASSSPGNEQFF
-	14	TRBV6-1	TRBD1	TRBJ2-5	TGTGCCAGCGGTGAACAGGGGGTACAAGAGACCCAGTACTTC	CASGEQGVQETQYF
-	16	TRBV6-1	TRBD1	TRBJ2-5	TGTGCCAGCAGTGGAATTCCGGGACAGGGGACCGAGACCCAGTACTTC	CASSGIPGQGTETQYF
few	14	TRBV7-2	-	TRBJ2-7	TGTGCCAGCAGCTCTCCCCCCCAGGTTTGGGGCCCCGCATTC	CASSSPPQVWGPAF
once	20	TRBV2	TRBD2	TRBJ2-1	TGTGCCAGCACTGACCCGCGGGGGGCTAGCGGGAGGGCCTCCTACAATGAGCAGTTCTTC	CASTDPRGASGRASYNEQFF
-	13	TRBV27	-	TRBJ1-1	TGTGCCAGCAGCAGAGGGGGTCGGACAGAAGCTTTCTTT	CASSRGGRTEAFF
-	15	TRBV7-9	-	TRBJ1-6	TGTGCCAGCAGCTTAGCTGGACAGCCCGGTTCACCCCTCCACTTT	CASSLAGQPGSPLHF
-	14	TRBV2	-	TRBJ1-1	TGTGCCAGCTCAAGGGGGGGAATGAACACTGAAGCTTTCTTT	CASSRGGMNTEAFF
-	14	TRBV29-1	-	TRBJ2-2	TGCAGCGTCGCAGGACACTCGAACACCGGGGAGCTGTTTTTT	CSVAGHSNTGELFF
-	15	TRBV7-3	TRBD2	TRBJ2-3	TGTGCCAGCAGCTTATCAGCGGGAGCCGGGGATACGCAGTATTTT	CASSLSAGAGDTQYF
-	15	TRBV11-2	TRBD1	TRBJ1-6	TGTGCCAGCACCTGGGGGGACAGGGGACCTTCACCCCTCCACTTT	CASTWGDRGPSPLHF